This entry lists 6 T cell receptor beta chains sequenced from one sample in a study of CD8 T cells in Susac syndrome. After extraction with the RNeasy kit, 0.5 to 1 ug of the RNA was reverse transcribed using random hexamers. TCRdb reanalysed the immunoSEQ multiplex PCR reads using MiXCR and keeps one entry per CDR3 protein. Here the sample spans over 350,000 distinct CDR3 sequences, approximately 85% being singletons. The sequenced material came from CD8+ T cells from PBMCs. All receptors come from a human donor with multiple sclerosis.

The chain couples TRBV29-1 to TRBJ2-2; TRBD1 agrees at 7 bases. In germline, CDR1 is SQVTM, CDR2 ANQGSEA. V lost 5 bases and J lost 1; bases outside the gene matches: 4. The CDR3 contains 14 residues. The CDR3 DNA reads TGCAGCGTTCCCGGGACAGAGAACACCGGGGAGCTGTTTTTT. The encoded protein is CSVPGTENTGELFF.

This chain links TRBV5-1 with TRBJ1-1, with D unresolved. The CDR3 is 14 residues long. Trimming took off 2 bases at V and 2 bases at J, with 10 bases between the two ends. Germline V gives CDR1 SGHRS, CDR2 YFSETQ. CDR3 bases: TGCGCCAGCAGCTTTAACGGCCCTAACACTGAAGCTTTCTTT. Amino acids: CASSFNGPNTEAFF. The variable domain in full, with the rest retrieved from reference TRBV5-1 and TRBJ1-1, is KAGVTQTPRYLIKTRGQQVTLSCSPISGHRSVSWYQQTPGQGLQFLFEYFSETQRNKGNFPGRFSGRQFSNSRSEMNVSTLELGDSALYLCASSFNGPNTEAFFGQGTRLTVV.

The chain uses TRBV10-3 and TRBJ1-1, with D possibly TRBD1 on 5 matching bases. CDR1 ENHRY and CDR2 SYGVKD come from the germline V gene. Deletions cut 3 bases from V and 4 bases from J, with 12 bases between. The CDR3 has 14 amino acids. The CDR3 spells CAISENFGTTEAFF. Here the CDR3 DNA reads TGTGCCATCAGTGAAAACTTCGGGACCACTGAAGCTTTCTTT.

The J gene is TRBJ2-7, the V gene TRBV4-1, with 7 bases fitting TRBD1. CDR3 length: 15 residues. Per the germline V gene, CDR1 is MGHRA and CDR2 is YSYEKL. The trim removed 0 bases at V and 2 bases at J, leaving 4 bases unmatched. The CDR3 DNA follows: TGCGCCAGCAGCCAAGAGGTACAGGGGACCTACGAGCAGTACTTC. It is translated as CASSQEVQGTYEQYF.

The V and J genes are TRBV27 and TRBJ2-1; 9 nucleotides line up with TRBD2. The CDR3 sequence is 14 residues long. With V trimmed by 5 bases and J by 8 bases, 7 bases remained unmatched. Germline lookup yields CDR1 MNHEY and CDR2 SMNVEV (reference sequence). In nucleotides, the CDR3 is TGTGCCAGCAGTGGGCTAGCGGGAAGTGATGAGCAGTTCTTC. It is translated as CASSGLAGSDEQFF.

The V and J genes are TRBV12-3 or TRBV12-4 and TRBJ2-7, with unresolved D. This CDR3 spans 12 amino acids. Between the trimmed V and J ends, which lost 5 bases and 1 base, there was a span of 6 bases. The CDR3 protein is CASSNPSYEQYF. CDR3 coding DNA: TGTGCCAGCAGTAACCCTTCCTACGAGCAGTACTTC.